A single sample gave rise to the 15 T cell receptor beta chains below, sequenced in a study of blood T cell repertoires in COVID-19. Method: immunoSEQ multiplex PCR; TCRdb's copy keeps in-frame clones and lacks some. The sample shows roughly 520,000 clones, 70% to 90% of them seen only once. The sequencing sample was made of PBMCs or T cells enriched from blood (not recorded which). The receptors stem from a middle-aged woman who had recovered from COVID-19.

The chain joins TRBV10-2 to TRBJ2-7; TRBD2 might be the D (6 bases). This CDR3 spans 14 amino acids. Per germline, CDR1 WSHSY and CDR2 SAAADI. V shed 6 bases and J shed 2 bases, with 14 bases lying between them. CDR3 region: CASRVQGGTYEQYF. CDR3 sequence (DNA): TGCGCCAGCAGGGTGCAGGGAGGTACCTACGAGCAGTACTTC.

The chain joins TRBV18 to TRBJ2-5; unclear D gene. Trimming pared 3 bases from V and 3 bases from J, leaving 8 bases between. The CDR3 length is 13 residues. The germline CDR1 and CDR2 sequences are KGHSH and LQKENI. CDR3 coding DNA: TGTGCCAGCTCACCCTGGGCAGAAGAGACCCAGTACTTC. Protein product: CASSPWAEETQYF.

CDR3 loop: CASSSPGASYEQYF. The CDR3 DNA reads TGTGCCAGCAGTTCGCCAGGGGCATCCTACGAGCAGTACTTC. The chain joins TRBV28 to TRBJ2-7, with D perhaps matching TRBD1 (6 bases). CDR1 and CDR2 from the germline V gene are MDHEN and SYDVKM. V was clipped by 4 bases and J by 1 base, with 11 bases between them. The CDR3 covers 14 residues.

V gene TRBV4-3 combines with J gene TRBJ2-2; unclear D gene. CDR3 length equals 13 residues. Trimming left V 0 bases short and J 5 bases short, with 4 bases between. The germline gives CDR1 LGHNA, CDR2 YSLEER. The CDR3 nucleotides are TGCGCCAGCAGCCAAGAACAGACCGGGGAGCTGTTTTTT. This encodes CASSQEQTGELFF.

The chain links TRBV9 to TRBJ1-1; 12 bases agree with TRBD1. Trimming cost V 1 base and J 7 bases; bases outside gene matches: 11. The V gene's germline CDR1 is SGDLS and CDR2 YYNGEE. The CDR3 contains 17 residues. CDR3 bases: TGTGCCAGCAGCGTATGGGGCGTGGGACAGGGGGCAGGTGAAGCTTTCTTT. The encoded protein is CASSVWGVGQGAGEAFF.

The rearrangement uses TRBV9 and TRBJ1-2; possibly TRBD1 for D (6 bases). Trimming cost V 6 bases and J 0 bases, with 12 bases left between them. Germline loops: CDR1 SGDLS, CDR2 YYNGEE. The CDR3 is made up of 14 amino acids. CDR3 coding DNA: TGTGCCAGCACCCAGACAGGTTCTAACTATGGCTACACCTTC. Amino acid sequence: CASTQTGSNYGYTF.

V is TRBV7-2 and J is TRBJ2-7; 9 bases align to TRBD2. Germline V gene data show CDR1 as SGHTA and CDR2 as FQGNSA. This CDR3 contains 15 residues. The V segment lost 5 bases and the J segment 3 bases; nucleotides outside the gene matches: 8. The CDR3 DNA reads TGTGCCAGCAGCGCTAGGACTAGCGTGAACTACGAGCAGTACTTC. Amino acid sequence: CASSARTSVNYEQYF. Looking up the rest from reference TRBV7-2 and TRBJ2-7 gives the full variable domain: GAGVSQSPSNKVTEKGKDVELRCDPISGHTALYWYRQSLGQGLEFLIYFQGNSAPDKSGLPSDRFSAERTGGSVSTLTIQRTQQEDSAVYLCASSARTSVNYEQYFGPGTRLTVT.

This clone was counted a single time. The J gene is TRBJ2-1, the V gene TRBV5-1; 8 bases fit TRBD1. CDR1 and CDR2 from the germline V gene are SGHRS and YFSETQ. The CDR3 is 16 amino acids. The V segment lost 4 bases and the J segment 7 bases; nucleotides outside the gene matches: 13. The chain's CDR3 is CASSPAGQVNGNEQFF. The DNA for the CDR3 is TGCGCCAGCAGCCCGGCGGGACAGGTGAACGGGAATGAGCAGTTCTTC.

The V gene is TRBV27, the J gene TRBJ2-7; no clear D gene. The CDR3 loop spans 17 amino acids. Per the germline V gene, CDR1 is MNHEY and CDR2 is SMNVEV (reference sequence). V lost 3 bases to trimming and J lost 1 base, with 19 bases between them. The CDR3 DNA reads TGTGCCAGCAGTTTGGTCGGCAGTCTTGACTTTTCCTACGAGCAGTACTTC. It is translated as CASSLVGSLDFSYEQYF.

The CDR3 sequence: CASSPNFQRGRVEKLFF. The CDR3 region has the DNA TGTGCCAGCAGTCCCAACTTCCAGCGGGGGCGGGTTGAAAAACTGTTTTTT. V usage is TRBV27 and J usage is TRBJ1-4; D might be TRBD1 (6 bases). The V end lost 5 bases, the J end lost 7 bases, and 23 bases lay between the germline ends. CDR1 MNHEY and CDR2 SMNVEV come from the germline V gene (reference sequence). The CDR3 totals 17 residues.

The gene calls are TRBV28 and TRBJ1-4, with no clear D. The CDR3 has 16 residues. The V end was cut by 2 bases, the J end by 2 bases, with 12 bases between. Germline V gives CDR1 MDHEN, CDR2 SYDVKM. CDR3 nucleotides: TGTGCCAGCAGTTTACCGGGTTACGTTACTAATGAAAAACTGTTTTTT. It yields the protein CASSLPGYVTNEKLFF.

CDR3 residues: CSVEDRGRGRFF. CDR3 nucleotides: TGCAGCGTCGAGGACAGGGGTCGAGGGAGGTTTTTT. This rearrangement joins TRBV29-1 to TRBJ1-4, with 9 bases identical to TRBD1. The V gene's germline CDR1 is SQVTM and CDR2 ANQGSEA. This CDR3 spans 12 amino acids. V dropped 6 bases and J dropped 16; count of bases not matched to a gene: 12.

J is TRBJ1-3 and V is TRBV4-2; the D is unclear. Germline lookup yields CDR1 LGHNA and CDR2 YNFKEQ. The CDR3 runs to 15 residues. Trimming took off 0 bases at V and 4 bases at J, with 10 bases between the two ends. CDR3 sequence reads: CASSQDKARGNTIYF. The CDR3 DNA reads TGTGCCAGCAGCCAAGATAAGGCCAGGGGAAACACCATATATTTT.

The J gene is TRBJ1-6, the V gene TRBV19, with D tentatively TRBD1 (5 bases). CDR3 length: 15 amino acids. Between the trimmed V and J ends, which lost 3 bases and 6 bases, there was a span of 12 bases. Per the germline V gene, CDR1 is LNHDA and CDR2 is SQIVND (reference sequence). The CDR3 region is CASSMVGVSNSPLHF. In DNA, the CDR3 is TGTGCCAGTAGTATGGTAGGGGTCTCTAATTCACCCCTCCACTTT.

CDR3 bases: TGTGCCAGCAGCTCGACAGAGACTCTCACCGGGGAGCTGTTTTTT. Protein: CASSSTETLTGELFF. The chain is built from TRBV5-6 and TRBJ2-2, with D maybe TRBD1 (5 bases). The germline gives CDR1 SGHDT, CDR2 YYEEEE. V was shortened by 3 bases and J by 4 bases, with 13 bases between the two germline ends. CDR3 length: 15 residues.